The rows below give T cell receptor beta chains drawn from one sample of a study of cytomegalovirus exposure and HLA in healthy donors. The protocol was immunoSEQ multiplex PCR, while the TCRdb copy is restricted to in-frame clones and leaves out a portion. The sample contains tens of thousands of clones, approximately 96% of which appear only once. The sample comprised PBMCs. All receptors come from a young man in good health and CMV-seronegative. Each CDR3 is given with its conserved first and last residue. The order of the fields is V gene, D gene, clone size, J gene, CDR3 DNA, CDR3 protein. A D gene is named only where the DNA matches it firmly. Expanded clones get a size class; other rows say once, few or many, or leave the size out.

V gene: TRBV6-1
D gene: TRBD1
clone size: .
J gene: TRBJ2-7
CDR3 DNA: TGTGCCAGCAGTTTGCGGGACAGGTACTACGAGCAGTACTTC
CDR3 protein: CASSLRDRYYEQYF

V gene: TRBV30
D gene: .
clone size: .
J gene: TRBJ2-2
CDR3 DNA: TGTGCCTGGAGTAACGGGAATAGCAGGGAGCTGTTTTTT
CDR3 protein: CAWSNGNSRELFF

V gene: TRBV10-2
D gene: .
clone size: .
J gene: TRBJ2-7
CDR3 DNA: TGCGCCAGCAGTGAGCACGACAGCCTCTACGAGCAGTACTTC
CDR3 protein: CASSEHDSLYEQYF

V gene: TRBV15
D gene: TRBD1
clone size: .
J gene: TRBJ2-7
CDR3 DNA: TGTGCCACCAGCAGGGACAGGGGAGGCTACGAGCAGTACTTC
CDR3 protein: CATSRDRGGYEQYF

V gene: TRBV7-8
D gene: TRBD2
clone size: once
J gene: TRBJ2-3
CDR3 DNA: TGTGCCAGCAGCTTAGCCCCCGGGGGGAAGTACACAGATACGCAGTATTTT
CDR3 protein: CASSLAPGGKYTDTQYF

V gene: TRBV20-1
D gene: .
clone size: .
J gene: TRBJ1-1
CDR3 DNA: TGCAGTGCTCTACGGGCTGAAGCTTTCTTT
CDR3 protein: CSALRAEAFF

V gene: TRBV7-9
D gene: TRBD1
clone size: .
J gene: TRBJ2-7
CDR3 DNA: TGTGCCAGCAGCTTGGGACAGGGGGGAGTGAACGAGCAGTACTTC
CDR3 protein: CASSLGQGGVNEQYF

V gene: TRBV29-1
D gene: .
clone size: .
J gene: TRBJ1-2
CDR3 DNA: TGCAGCGTTGAAGATGGCAGATCCTATGGCTACACCTTC
CDR3 protein: CSVEDGRSYGYTF

V gene: TRBV30
D gene: .
clone size: .
J gene: TRBJ1-1
CDR3 DNA: TGTGCCTCCAAGGACAGTGAACCTGAAGCTTTCTTT
CDR3 protein: CASKDSEPEAFF

V gene: TRBV4-1
D gene: .
clone size: .
J gene: TRBJ2-7
CDR3 DNA: TGCGCCAGCAGCCCCTTAGCGGCCCGGGGTGACTACGAGCAGTACTTC
CDR3 protein: CASSPLAARGDYEQYF

V gene: TRBV28
D gene: .
clone size: .
J gene: TRBJ2-3
CDR3 DNA: TGTGCCAGCAGTTTATTGCCAGGAACCCTCACAGATACGCAGTATTTT
CDR3 protein: CASSLLPGTLTDTQYF

V gene: TRBV5-6
D gene: .
clone size: .
J gene: TRBJ2-7
CDR3 DNA: TGTGCCAGCAGCCCGAATTGGGCCCTGGGCTACGAGCAGTACTTC
CDR3 protein: CASSPNWALGYEQYF

V gene: TRBV6-4
D gene: .
clone size: once
J gene: TRBJ2-7
CDR3 DNA: TGTGCCAGCAGTGACTCCGTGGAGCCCAGCTCCTACGAGCAGTACTTC
CDR3 protein: CASSDSVEPSSYEQYF

V gene: TRBV7-9
D gene: .
clone size: .
J gene: TRBJ2-5
CDR3 DNA: TGTGCCAGCAGCTTAACTCGTTGGGACACAACCGGTGAGACCCAGTACTTC
CDR3 protein: CASSLTRWDTTGETQYF

V gene: TRBV2
D gene: .
clone size: .
J gene: TRBJ1-4
CDR3 DNA: TGTGCCAGCAGTGATCTTCAGTATATGGAAAAACTGTTTTTT
CDR3 protein: CASSDLQYMEKLFF

V gene: TRBV23-1
D gene: .
clone size: .
J gene: TRBJ1-4
CDR3 DNA: TGCGCCAGCAGTCAATTAACAGATGCAACTAATGAAAAACTGTTTTTT
CDR3 protein: CASSQLTDATNEKLFF

V gene: TRBV28
D gene: .
clone size: .
J gene: TRBJ1-5
CDR3 DNA: TGTGCCAGTAGCACAGGGAGGGATCAGCCCCAGCATTTT
CDR3 protein: CASSTGRDQPQHF

V gene: TRBV9
D gene: TRBD2
clone size: .
J gene: TRBJ2-1
CDR3 DNA: TGTGCCAGCAGCGCCCTGGCTAGCGGGGGCTACAATGAGCAGTTCTTC
CDR3 protein: CASSALASGGYNEQFF

V gene: TRBV18
D gene: .
clone size: .
J gene: TRBJ2-7
CDR3 DNA: TGTGCCAGCTCACCGGGGGGAGTGGTCTACGAGCAGTACTTC
CDR3 protein: CASSPGGVVYEQYF

V gene: TRBV6-1
D gene: .
clone size: .
J gene: TRBJ2-7
CDR3 DNA: TGTGCCAGCAGTGAAACCTCGGGAGCCGACTACGAGCAGTACTTC
CDR3 protein: CASSETSGADYEQYF

V gene: TRBV5-1
D gene: .
clone size: .
J gene: TRBJ2-3
CDR3 DNA: TGCGCCAGCGGCGAGATCCGGGGAGATACGCAGTATTTT
CDR3 protein: CASGEIRGDTQYF

V gene: TRBV19
D gene: .
clone size: .
J gene: TRBJ2-4
CDR3 DNA: TGTGCCAGTAGTATTGGCGGAGTAGCCAAAAACATTCAGTACTTC
CDR3 protein: CASSIGGVAKNIQYF

V gene: TRBV28
D gene: .
clone size: once
J gene: TRBJ2-5
CDR3 DNA: TGTGCCAGCAGTTTAGCGAAAGAGACCCAGTACTTC
CDR3 protein: CASSLAKETQYF

V gene: TRBV5-1
D gene: TRBD1
clone size: .
J gene: TRBJ2-7
CDR3 DNA: TGCGCCAGCAGCTTGGCCCGACAGGGGCGGGACGAGCAGTACTTC
CDR3 protein: CASSLARQGRDEQYF

V gene: TRBV6-1
D gene: TRBD2
clone size: .
J gene: TRBJ2-1
CDR3 DNA: TGTGCCAGCAGTGGCGGGAGCTCCTACAATGAGCAGTTCTTC
CDR3 protein: CASSGGSSYNEQFF